This T cell receptor (beta chain) derives from a study of blood T cell repertoires in COVID-19. On the study more broadly: Samples taken during acute and convalescent COVID-19 were collected in the United States, Italy and Spain. Sources were T cells, B-cell-depleted T cells, or PBMCs; the material itself was cDNA or gDNA.

Original methodology: Estimated nucleated cell counts came from reference gene primer amplification. TCRdb keeps only in-frame clones here, not all; method: immunoSEQ multiplex PCR. V, J and clone size reflect that table, while D and trimming were determined from the DNA. The repertoire includes 150,000 to 200,000 clones, approximately 83% of them detected once, and over 2.5% sits in the top ten. Germline CDR1 and CDR2: MNHEY and SVGAGI. The CDR3 consists of 15 residues. V lost 0 bases, J lost 7 bases, and 6 bases stayed unmatched. The sequence derives from a human donor with acute or convalescent COVID-19. The donor label of this sample is uncertain. The specimen sequenced was peripheral blood. This rearrangement joins TRBV6-5 to TRBJ1-3; TRBD1 aligns across 7 bases. CDR3 coding DNA: TGTGCCAGCAGTTACTCGACAGGGATCGACAACACCATATATTTT. It encodes CASSYSTGIDNTIYF.